This T cell receptor (beta chain) came from a study of blood T cells in healthy people across ages. Per-sample PBMC isolation yielded at least 7 million cells. Primers used in a second PCR of about 7 to 12 cycles were a sample-barcoded 5' primer and a J-beta primer mix. MiXCR, run by TCRdb on the 5' RACE reads, gives a single entry per CDR3 protein. Of approximately 1,700,000 distinct CDR3 sequences listed, 35% to 50% were seen once; the top ten hold 20% to 25%. With 10 bases removed from V and 2 bases from J, the gap between germline ends came to 19 bases. This CDR3 is built from 15 residues. In germline, CDR1 is SEHNR, CDR2 FQNEAQ (reference sequence).

This sequence was found in a human donor in good health. Input material: blood. The chain employs TRBV7-9 and TRBJ2-3, with D tentatively TRBD1 (7 bases). The CDR3 sequence is CATHQGGYDTDTQYF. In DNA, the CDR3 is TGTGCCACCCACCAGGGGGGTTATGACACAGATACGCAGTATTTT.